The 18 T cell receptor beta chains presented below share a single source sample, sequenced in a study of T cells in Graves' hyperthyroidism and ophthalmopathy. RNA transcripts provided the source from which TCR beta CDR3 regions were amplified. The TCR CDR3 first-round RT-PCR relied on the HTBI primer set. Each CDR3 protein gets one entry after TCRdb re-called the multiplex PCR reads with MiXCR. The table includes 490,000 or so distinct CDR3 sequences, less than 20% detected once. The sample taken for sequencing was blood. These receptors were taken from a man aged 40-50 years with Graves' ophthalmopathy.

The J gene is TRBJ2-5, the V gene TRBV29-1; D might be TRBD1 (6 bases). The CDR3 has 13 amino acids. The ends were cut back, 7 bases at V and 2 bases at J, with 14 bases in the middle. The V gene's germline CDR1 is SQVTM and CDR2 ANQGSEA. The CDR3 DNA follows: TGCAGCGCCCCAGGGGAAGGGCAAGAGACCCAGTACTTC. It codes for CSAPGEGQETQYF.

This clonotype was found once. The chain carries TRBV13 and TRBJ2-7; 8 bases match TRBD2. The CDR3 is 12 amino acids. Germline values: CDR1 PRHDT, CDR2 FYEKMQ (reference sequence). V lost 7 bases, J lost 2 bases, and 1 base stayed unmatched. The CDR3 loop reads CASTGGTYEQYF. In nucleotides, the CDR3 is TGTGCCAGCACGGGGGGGACCTACGAGCAGTACTTC.

The V and J genes are TRBV7-8 and TRBJ1-2; D remains unclear. The germline CDR1 and CDR2 sequences are SGHVS and FQNEAQ. The V end was cut by 6 bases, the J end by 2 bases, with 16 bases between. The CDR3 sequence is 15 residues long. CDR3 amino acids: CASSSSGPINYGYTF. CDR3 sequence (DNA): TGTGCCAGCAGTAGTTCCGGGCCTATCAACTATGGCTACACCTTC.

In its sample, this clonotype was seen a few times. V usage is TRBV6-2 or TRBV6-3 and J usage is TRBJ2-4; 7 bases match TRBD2. The CDR3 runs to 13 residues. CDR1 is MNHEY, CDR2 SVGEGT, per germline. Unmatched junction bases numbered 1, after V lost 6 bases and J lost 2 bases. In nucleotides, the CDR3 is TGTGCCAGCAGCGGGAGGTCCAAAAACATTCAGTACTTC. Its translation is CASSGRSKNIQYF.

This clonotype was detected a few times. The chain has TRBV11-2 and TRBJ2-3; TRBD1 aligns across 8 bases. J gave up 1 base and V 3 bases, and 3 bases lay outside the gene matches. Germline V CDR1 and CDR2: SGHAT, FQNNGV. This CDR3 has 15 amino acids. The CDR3 region has the DNA TGTGCCAGCAGCTTTGCACAGGGGGGCACAGATACGCAGTATTTT. Protein product: CASSFAQGGTDTQYF.

CDR3 loop: CASSPSRNQPQHF. CDR3 DNA sequence: TGTGCCAGCAGCCCGAGTAGAAATCAGCCCCAGCATTTT. The V and J genes are TRBV7-3 and TRBJ1-5; D not certain. This CDR3 is built from 13 residues. CDR1 is SGHTA and CDR2 is FQGTGA in the germline V gene. V lost 5 bases and J lost 4, with 9 bases in between. The full variable domain, completed using reference TRBV7-3 and TRBJ1-5, is GAGVSQTPSNKVTEKGKYVELRCDPISGHTALYWYRQSLGQGPEFLIYFQGTGAADDSGLPNDRFFAVRPEGSVSTLKIQRTERGDSAVYLCASSPSRNQPQHFGDGTRLSIL.

The chain is built from TRBV9 and TRBJ2-1, with 8 bases aligning to TRBD2. CDR1 SGDLS and CDR2 YYNGEE come from the germline V gene. This CDR3 has 14 amino acids. Trimming took 2 bases from V and 6 from J; bases not matched to a gene: 4. The CDR3 DNA reads as TGTGCCAGCAGCGTGAGCGGGAGTACCAATGAGCAGTTCTTC. Its translation is CASSVSGSTNEQFF. The whole variable domain, remainder taken from reference TRBV9 and TRBJ2-1, is DSGVTQTPKHLITATGQRVTLRCSPRSGDLSVYWYQQSLDQGLQFLIQYYNGEERAKGNILERFSAQQFPDLHSELNLSSLELGDSALYFCASSVSGSTNEQFFGPGTRLTVL.

This clonotype was seen many times. The gene calls are TRBV25-1 and TRBJ2-3, with TRBD2 matching 10 bases. After removal of 1 base from V and 5 bases from J, the junction contained 6 bases not matched to a gene. The CDR3 sequence is 16 residues long. Germline V gene lookup returns CDR1 MGHDK and CDR2 SYGVNS. CDR3 in DNA: TGTGCCAGCAGTGAATTGGGGGTAGCGGGAGGAGATACGCAGTATTTT. This codes for CASSELGVAGGDTQYF.

The V call is TRBV12-3 or TRBV12-4, the J call TRBJ2-7; perhaps TRBD1 as D (6 bases). The CDR3 is 15 amino acids. V lost 5 bases to trimming and J lost 3 bases, with 17 bases between them. The DNA for the CDR3 is TGTGCCAGCAGTCGTCGGGACAACGCTGTCTACGAGCAGTACTTC. Residues: CASSRRDNAVYEQYF.

V usage is TRBV2 and J usage is TRBJ1-2, with a tentative D call TRBD1 (5 bases). In germline, CDR1 is SNHLY, CDR2 FYNNEI. V gave up 3 bases and J gave up 8 bases, with 13 bases separating them. This CDR3 is 13 amino acids long. The CDR3 bases are TGTGCCAGCAGTGATGTGGGGGGAGTAGGCTACACCTTC. Protein sequence: CASSDVGGVGYTF.

Details on this clonotype: One junction end disagrees with the germline gene, perhaps due to a read error. The chain uses TRBV12-5 and TRBJ1-1; maybe TRBD1 (5 bases). This CDR3 has 14 amino acids. The germline V gene encodes CDR1 LGHNT and CDR2 FRNRAP. The DNA of the CDR3 is TGTGCTAGTGGACCTGACAGCAGGAACACTGACGCTTTCTTT. Translating it yields CASGPDSRNTDAFF.

This clonotype was counted a few times. The chain uses TRBV6-2 or TRBV6-3 and TRBJ2-5; TRBD2 aligns across 12 bases. The trim removed 10 bases at V and 3 bases at J, leaving 3 bases unmatched. Germline CDR1 and CDR2: MNHEY and SVGEGT. CDR3 length: 13 amino acids. The CDR3 is CATRLAGEETQYF. Written as DNA, the CDR3 is TGTGCCACCCGACTAGCGGGAGAAGAGACCCAGTACTTC.

This clonotype was counted ten times or more. CDR3 sequence: CSAKGQGASYSPLHF. The CDR3 DNA follows: TGCAGTGCTAAAGGACAGGGGGCAAGTTATTCACCCCTCCACTTT. The chain couples TRBV20-1 to TRBJ1-6; 11 bases are a match to TRBD1. CDR3 length: 15 amino acids. The germline gives CDR1 DFQATT, CDR2 SNEGSKA (reference sequence). The trim removed 4 bases at V and 8 bases at J, leaving 7 bases unmatched.

Here the CDR3 DNA reads TGTGCCAGCAGTGAATATAGGGCAGGGTCCTCTTACGAGCAGTACTTC. Amino acid sequence: CASSEYRAGSSYEQYF. The chain is built from TRBV6-1 and TRBJ2-7; possible D gene TRBD1, 5 bases. V was pared by 2 bases and J by 4 bases, with 18 bases between. The germline CDR1 and CDR2 sequences are MNHNS and SASEGT. The CDR3 is made up of 16 amino acids.

The genes are TRBV7-3 and TRBJ2-1, with D uncertain. V lost 3 bases and J lost 6, with 6 bases in between. CDR1 and CDR2 from the germline V gene are SGHTA and FQGTGA. The CDR3 contains 12 residues. In DNA, the CDR3 is TGTGCCAGCAGCTTTGGGATCAATGAGCAGTTCTTC. Amino acid sequence: CASSFGINEQFF.

The chain joins TRBV19 to TRBJ2-1; a weak D match, TRBD2 (6 bases). The CDR3 loop spans 13 amino acids. V gave up 4 bases and J gave up 5 bases, with 9 bases separating them. Germline assignment: CDR1 LNHDA and CDR2 SQIVND (reference sequence). CDR3 nucleotides: TGTGCCAGTAGTACACGACTAGACAATGAGCAGTTCTTC. Translation: CASSTRLDNEQFF.

This clonotype was detected ten times or more. This rearrangement joins TRBV6-2 or TRBV6-3 to TRBJ2-7; 9 bases fit TRBD2. The V and J ends lost 5 bases and 4 bases, in that order; junction bases with no gene match: 9. This CDR3 is built from 15 residues. Germline values: CDR1 MNHEY, CDR2 SVGEGT. The CDR3 DNA reads as TGTGCCAGCAGTACTCCGGGACTAGCCTTATACGAGCAGTACTTC. The encoded protein is CASSTPGLALYEQYF.

The chain joins TRBV10-3 to TRBJ2-1, with 7 nucleotides matching TRBD2. V lost 4 bases, J lost 12 bases, and 6 bases stayed unmatched. The CDR3 totals 12 residues. Germline lookup yields CDR1 ENHRY and CDR2 SYGVKD. The CDR3 DNA follows: TGTGCCATCAGTGGGGCGGGAGAACGGCAGTTCTTC. This codes for CAISGAGERQFF.